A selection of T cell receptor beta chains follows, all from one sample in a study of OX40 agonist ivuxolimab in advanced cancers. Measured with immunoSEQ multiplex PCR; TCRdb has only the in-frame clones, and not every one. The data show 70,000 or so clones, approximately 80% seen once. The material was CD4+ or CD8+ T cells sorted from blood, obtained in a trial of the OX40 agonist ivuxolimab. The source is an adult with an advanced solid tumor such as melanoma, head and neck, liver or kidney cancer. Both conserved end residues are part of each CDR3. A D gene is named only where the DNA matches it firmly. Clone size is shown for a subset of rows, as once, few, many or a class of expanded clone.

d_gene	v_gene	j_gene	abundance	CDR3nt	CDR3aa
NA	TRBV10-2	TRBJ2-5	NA	TGCGCCAGCAGTGAGATCGAGGAAGAGACCCAGTACTTC	CASSEIEEETQYF
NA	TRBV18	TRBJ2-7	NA	TGTGCCAGCTCACCAGGGAATTACGAGCAGTACTTC	CASSPGNYEQYF
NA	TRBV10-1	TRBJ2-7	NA	TGCGCCAGCAGTGAGGGGAAATCCTACGAGCAGTACTTC	CASSEGKSYEQYF
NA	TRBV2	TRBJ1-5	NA	TGTGCCAGCAGTGACGAGAACAGCAATCAGCCCCAGCATTTT	CASSDENSNQPQHF
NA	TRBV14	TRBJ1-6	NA	TGTGCCAGCTCCTGGGACCGAAATTCACCCCTCCACTTT	CASSWDRNSPLHF
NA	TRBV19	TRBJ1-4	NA	TGTGCCAGTAGTGGGCAGGGACGGGAAAAACTGTTTTTT	CASSGQGREKLFF
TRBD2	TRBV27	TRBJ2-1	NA	TGTGCCAGCAGTTTCTCTAGCGGGAGGGCGACCTACAATGAGCAGTTCTTC	CASSFSSGRATYNEQFF
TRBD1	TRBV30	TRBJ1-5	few	TGTGCCTGGGCCCCTCCGGGACAGAGTTCTTATAGCAATCAGCCCCAGCATTTT	CAWAPPGQSSYSNQPQHF
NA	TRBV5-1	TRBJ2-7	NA	TGCGCCAGCAGCTACCAGGAATCCTACGAGCAGTACTTC	CASSYQESYEQYF
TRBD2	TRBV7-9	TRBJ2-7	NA	TGTGCCAGCAGCTCGAATAGCGGGACCGGCTACGAGCAGTACTTC	CASSSNSGTGYEQYF
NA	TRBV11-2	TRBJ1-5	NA	TGTGCCAGCAGCTATTCCGTCGGTCAGCCCCAGCATTTT	CASSYSVGQPQHF
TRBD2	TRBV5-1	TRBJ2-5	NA	TGCGCCAGCAGCTTGGGGCTAGCGGGAGGGCCTCAAGAGACCCAGTACTTC	CASSLGLAGGPQETQYF
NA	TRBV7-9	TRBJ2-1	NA	TGTGCCAGCAGCCAAAGCCCGGGGCGCAATGAGCAGTTCTTC	CASSQSPGRNEQFF
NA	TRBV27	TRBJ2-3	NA	TGTGCCAGCAGGAAACCGGGAGCCGTCACAGATACGCAGTATTTT	CASRKPGAVTDTQYF
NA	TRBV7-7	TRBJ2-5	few	TGTGCTAGCAGCTCAGAGAGCCGTTCTATGGAGACCCAGTACTTC	CASSSESRSMETQYF
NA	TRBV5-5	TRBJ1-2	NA	TGTGCCAGCAGCTTGATCTTCCGGGGCTACGGCTACACCTTC	CASSLIFRGYGYTF
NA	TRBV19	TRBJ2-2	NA	TGTGCCAGCTACTCCTCCGGGTCTCGGGGGACCGGGGAGCTGTTTTTT	CASYSSGSRGTGELFF
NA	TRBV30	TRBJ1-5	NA	TGTGCCTGGAGCTCTCAGAGCAATCAGCCCCAGCATTTT	CAWSSQSNQPQHF
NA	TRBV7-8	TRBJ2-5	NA	TGTGCCAGCAGCTTAGGGGGTAGGGCGGGGGAGACCCAGTACTTC	CASSLGGRAGETQYF
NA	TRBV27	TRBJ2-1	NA	TGTGCCAGCAGTCGCCAGGGGACGGCCGCCGCTATTGAGCAGTTCTTC	CASSRQGTAAAIEQFF
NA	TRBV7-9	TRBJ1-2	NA	TGTGCCAGCAGCCGGGAGGGTGGCTACACCTTC	CASSREGGYTF
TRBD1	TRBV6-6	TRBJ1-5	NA	TGTGCCAGCAGTTACACAGGGGGTGGTCAGCCCCAGCATTTT	CASSYTGGGQPQHF
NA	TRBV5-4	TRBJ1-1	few	TGTGCCAGCAGCTCCCCTCTTTTGGCTGAAGCTTTCTTT	CASSSPLLAEAFF
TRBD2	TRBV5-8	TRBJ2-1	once	TGTGCCAGCAGCTCGCGTAGCGGGAGGTCCTACAATGAGCAGTTCTTC	CASSSRSGRSYNEQFF
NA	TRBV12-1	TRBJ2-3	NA	TGTGCCAGCAGCTTTTTCCTAGTCGGCACAGATACGCAGTATTTT	CASSFFLVGTDTQYF
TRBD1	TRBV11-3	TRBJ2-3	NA	TGTGCCAGCAGCGATGGACAGGAGACAGATACGCAGTATTTT	CASSDGQETDTQYF
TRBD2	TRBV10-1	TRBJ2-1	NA	TGCGCCAGCAGTAAACTAGCGGGGGCCTACGACAATGAGCAGTTCTTC	CASSKLAGAYDNEQFF
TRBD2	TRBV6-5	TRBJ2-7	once	TGTGCCAGCAGTTTCGGGACTAGCAAGTACGAGCAGTACTTC	CASSFGTSKYEQYF
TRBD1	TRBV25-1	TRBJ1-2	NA	TGTGCCAGCAGTGTACAGGGGTTCTATGGCTACACCTTC	CASSVQGFYGYTF
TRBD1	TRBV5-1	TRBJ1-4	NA	TGCGCCAGCAGCTCGACAGGGGGCAATGAAAAACTGTTTTTT	CASSSTGGNEKLFF
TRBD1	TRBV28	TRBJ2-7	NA	TGTGCCAGCAGTACCCGGACAGGGGGGTACGAGCAGTACTTC	CASSTRTGGYEQYF
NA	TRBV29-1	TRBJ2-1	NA	TGCAGCGTTGAAGTGGCAGGGGCTAATGAGCAGTTCTTC	CSVEVAGANEQFF
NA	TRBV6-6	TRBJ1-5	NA	TGTGCCAGCAGGGGGGGTGACTCAGGATTTCAGCCCCAGCATTTT	CASRGGDSGFQPQHF
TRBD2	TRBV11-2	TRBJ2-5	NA	TGTGCCAGCAGCTTTACTAGCGGGGCTGTGACCCAGTACTTC	CASSFTSGAVTQYF
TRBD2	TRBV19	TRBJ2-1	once	TGTGCCAGTAGTTTGGGCCTAGCGGGGGTCTCCTACAATGAGCAGTTCTTC	CASSLGLAGVSYNEQFF
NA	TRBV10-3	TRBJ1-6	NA	TGTGCCATCAGTGTCGCGGGGGGACCGAGCTATAATTCACCCCTCCACTTT	CAISVAGGPSYNSPLHF
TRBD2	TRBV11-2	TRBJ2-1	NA	TGTGCCAGCAGCTTAACGGGACTAGCGGGAGGCCGACTCTACAATGAGCAGTTCTTC	CASSLTGLAGGRLYNEQFF
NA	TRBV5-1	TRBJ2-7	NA	TGCGCCAGCTCCCAGAACTCCTACGAGCAGTACTTC	CASSQNSYEQYF
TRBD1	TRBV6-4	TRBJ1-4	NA	TGTGCCAGCAGCCCCCCTGGGACAGGGGCAACTAATGAAAAACTGTTTTTT	CASSPPGTGATNEKLFF
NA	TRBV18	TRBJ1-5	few	TGTGCCAGCTCCGAAGGGACGGGAGAGCCCCAGCATTTT	CASSEGTGEPQHF
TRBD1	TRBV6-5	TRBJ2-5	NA	TGTGCCAGCAGTTACCAGGGACAGGGACAAGAGACCCAGTACTTC	CASSYQGQGQETQYF
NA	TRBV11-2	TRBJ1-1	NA	TGTGCCAGCAGCCGGGGTGGGGTTCGGGTCACTGAAGCTTTCTTT	CASSRGGVRVTEAFF
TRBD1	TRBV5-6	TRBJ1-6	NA	TGTGCCAGCAACAGGGGTAAGGATTCACCCCTCCACTTT	CASNRGKDSPLHF
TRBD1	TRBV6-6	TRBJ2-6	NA	TGTGCCAGCAGAGACAGGGAATCCTCTGGGGCCAACGTCCTGACTTTC	CASRDRESSGANVLTF
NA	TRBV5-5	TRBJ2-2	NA	TGTGCCAGCAGCTCAGAGGGGTTTGGCGGGGAGCTGTTTTTT	CASSSEGFGGELFF
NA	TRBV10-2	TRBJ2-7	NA	TGCGCCAGCAGGGTCGAGGAACGCTACGAGCAGTACTTC	CASRVEERYEQYF
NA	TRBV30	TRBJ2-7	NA	TGTGCCTGGAGTGAGCCCAGGGGTCGATCCTACGAGCAGTACTTC	CAWSEPRGRSYEQYF
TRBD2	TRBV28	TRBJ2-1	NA	TGTGCCAGCTATACTCTGGGAGGGTCCTACAATGAGCAGTTCTTC	CASYTLGGSYNEQFF
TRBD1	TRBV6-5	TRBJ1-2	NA	TGTGCCAGCAGCCGGACAGGGGGCTATGGCTACACCTTC	CASSRTGGYGYTF
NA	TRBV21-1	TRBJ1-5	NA	TGTGCCAGCAGCAAATACAGATCCAATCAGCCCCAGCATTTT	CASSKYRSNQPQHF
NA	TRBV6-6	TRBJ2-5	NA	TGTGCCAGCAGTTTTTCCAACACGCAAGAGACCCAGTACTTC	CASSFSNTQETQYF
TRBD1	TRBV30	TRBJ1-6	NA	TGTGCCTGGGGGACAGGTCCCACCCTCCACTTT	CAWGTGPTLHF